This TCR beta chain comes out of a study of shared clonotypes between healthy human individuals (dated by TCRdb to 2018 to 2020). Some background on the complete study: The cohort included a few men and two women between 18 and 49 years of age. Per donor, three plates each were used for CD4 naive and CD4 memory, two for CD8 naive, and one for CD8 memory. To increase sequencing depth and limit assay-specific biases, different laboratories used diverse techniques to prepare libraries and sequence TCR repertoires. Blood TCR repertoires of five healthy adults were deeply sequenced to estimate repertoire size and the extent of clonotype sharing between individuals. Between about 0.94 and 8.9 billion PBMCs per donor were obtained by leukapheresis. Paper-wide results and their limitations: Pairwise subsampling led to the expectation that sequencing depth would affect the degree of clonotype sharing among donors. Because the study included a small number of donors, the genetic and exposure-history diversity represented was limited. Compared with non-shared clonotypes, the clonotypes found in all four sorted-subset donors had higher generation probabilities. Roughly 5% of naive CD4, 3.5% of naive CD8, 2.3% of memory CD4, and 0.4% of memory CD8 clonotypes were shared across four donors. Incomplete sequencing was indicated by rarefaction of sorted-subset datasets, despite the large sequencing depth. Naive subsets generally had larger estimated clonotype richness than memory subsets. Only blood was sampled, and tissue TCR repertoires likely differ from those in blood.

TCR CDR3 regions were amplified from genomic DNA by multiplex PCR using the deep immunoSEQ assay. Extracted genomic DNA from each cell subset was distributed evenly across all wells of several immunoSEQ 96-well plates, and each plate was treated as a replicate. For sorted subsets, roughly 0.2 ug genomic DNA, equal to tens of thousands of T cell genomes, was loaded into each replicate PCR. The purified libraries were quantified using a Qubit 3.0 fluorometer, sized with a Bioanalyzer 2100, and then quantified again using the KAPA Library Quantification kit. Each immunoSEQ 96-well plate was sequenced on its own single-read 150-cycle Illumina NextSeq 550 flow cell. The study's own analysis went as follows. The immunoSEQ output contained only junctional sequences without quality scores, so filtering could not match that applied to full-length reads. To assign V/J genes and CDR3, sequences were annotated using PyIR, a Python wrapper for IgBLAST v1.9, with IMGT germline references. Reads were filtered out if the reads had weak V/J assignments (E-value above 1e-6), no CDR3, stop codons, out-of-frame junctions, or ambiguous translated residues. V3J clonotypes were defined as sequences sharing an identical inferred V gene, J gene, and CDR3 amino acid sequence. Percentage overlap between repertoires was calculated by dividing the number of shared unique clonotypes by the size of the smaller repertoire. RTK rarefaction, the Chao1 estimator, and Recon v2.1 estimates of unobserved clonotypes were used to assess repertoire richness. Generation probabilities were computed with OLGA for all TCRbeta clonotypes obtained by the gDNA method from a handful of donors. Held by TCRdb, this immuneACCESS table contains in-frame sequences only and omits some clones. Under half of the omission traces to an unresolved V gene where checked; the cause of the rest is unknown. V and J calls and clone size come straight from that table; D and trimming were deduced from the DNA. For this sample the table gives 2 million to 3 million clones, of which more than 90% were detected only once. The ten largest clonotypes hold over 0.12% of the sample.

The donors were healthy, HIV-negative adults who had no recently reported acute infections or vaccinations. Every donor was a Caucasian adult residing in Nashville, Tennessee, USA. CD4+ T cells were enriched by magnetic negative selection; naive cells were then positively selected on CD45RA, and the negative fraction formed the memory subset. After blood collection by leukapheresis, PBMCs were isolated using Ficoll-Histopaque density gradient centrifugation and then cryopreserved in the vapor phase of liquid nitrogen. Purity and quantity of every magnetically sorted T cell population were checked by analytical flow cytometry. Genomic DNA was isolated from each sorted fraction and quantified by UV absorbance on a Nanodrop 2000c. Comment on this clone: It lacks a known antigen. It has no much larger one-base neighbor in the sample; base qualities were not kept.

The CDR3, cysteine through phenylalanine, is 14 amino acids long. The read is trimmed to its CDR3 DNA, 42 bases read in frame from base 1. The germline V gene provides CDR1 SNHLY and CDR2 FYNNEI. V is reduced by 8 bases and J by 1 base, leaving a spacing of 14 bases between them. Sequenced material: naive CD4+ T cells sorted from blood. In the paper's terms, the cell subset or site label means: CD45RA+ positively selected. The clonotype comes from a young man in good health. Recombination connected TRBV2 to TRBJ1-1; the best D guess is TRBD1, with 6 bases matching. Here the CDR3 is given as CASRTRGGNTEAFF. At the DNA level, the sequence is TGTGCCAGCCGAACTAGGGGGGGGAACACTGAAGCTTTCTTT.